A single sample gave rise to the 13 T cell receptor beta chains below, sequenced in a study of T cell responses to AZD1222 COVID-19 vaccine. Profiled with immunoSEQ multiplex PCR; TCRdb holds only in-frame clones, not every one. Of about 110,000 clones detected, 87% appear once; the ten largest clones hold roughly 9.8%. The sample in question was peripheral blood, obtained on day 0 of AZD1222 vaccination. Source of these receptors: an adult in good health.

This rearrangement joins TRBV6-2 or TRBV6-3 to TRBJ2-7; D gene unclear. Trimming took off 5 bases at V and 1 base at J, with 3 bases between the two ends. Looked up from germline, CDR1 is MNHEY and CDR2 is SVGEGT. This CDR3 is 11 amino acids long. As DNA, the CDR3 is TGTGCCAGCAGTCAATCCTACGAGCAGTACTTC. Protein product: CASSQSYEQYF.

The chain couples TRBV28 to TRBJ2-7; 9 nucleotides line up with TRBD2. Germline V gives CDR1 MDHEN, CDR2 SYDVKM. V lost 6 bases, J lost 3 bases, and 9 bases stayed unmatched. The CDR3 has 15 residues. In nucleotides, the CDR3 is TGTGCCAGCAGCCCGACTAGCGGAAGGCTCTACGAGCAGTACTTC. Encoded protein: CASSPTSGRLYEQYF.

CDR3 loop: CASSYTPGPQFF. The CDR3 region has the DNA TGTGCCAGCAGCTATACTCCGGGGCCACAGTTCTTC. This sequence joins TRBV7-3 and TRBJ2-1; D possibly uses TRBD1 or TRBD2 (5 bases each). CDR1 is SGHTA and CDR2 is FQGTGA in the germline V gene. The V end lost 4 bases, the J end lost 13 bases, and 14 bases lay between the germline ends. The CDR3 consists of 12 residues.

The rearrangement links TRBV19 to TRBJ1-5, with TRBD1 matching over 10 bases. Germline CDR1 and CDR2: LNHDA and SQIVND (reference sequence). This CDR3 contains 13 residues. Losses at the gene ends were 10 bases for V and 5 bases for J; bases not matched to a gene: 5. The CDR3 protein is CATRTGGYQPQHF. The DNA for the CDR3 is TGTGCCACTAGGACAGGGGGTTATCAGCCCCAGCATTTT.

The chain couples TRBV3-1 (or the pseudogene TRBV3-2) to TRBJ2-7; 11 bases fit TRBD2. Germline V gives CDR1 LGHDT, CDR2 YNNKEL (reference sequence). V shed 9 bases and J 2 bases; nucleotides not matched to a gene: 3. The CDR3 extends over 13 amino acids. The CDR3 region is CASQLAGAYEQYF. CDR3 sequence (DNA): TGTGCCAGTCAACTAGCGGGAGCCTACGAGCAGTACTTC.

This chain joins TRBV10-1 and TRBJ1-5; no definite D call. V lost 0 bases and J 6 bases, leaving 6 bases between the germline ends. This CDR3 contains 13 residues. The germline V gene has CDR1 WNHNN and CDR2 SYGVQD (reference sequence). The CDR3 DNA reads TGCGCCAGCAGTGAGTCGATTGGTCAGCCCCAGCATTTT. Its translation: CASSESIGQPQHF.

The chain carries TRBV7-9 and TRBJ1-3; TRBD1 agrees at 7 bases. The CDR3 is made up of 18 amino acids. V dropped 4 bases and J dropped 3; count of bases not matched to a gene: 15. From germline, CDR1 is SEHNR and CDR2 FQNEAQ (reference sequence). Here the CDR3 DNA reads TGTGCCAGCAGCTCCTTAGGGGAAGGGGGCGCAGGTGGAAACACCATATATTTT. Protein: CASSSLGEGGAGGNTIYF.

V and J are TRBV7-6 and TRBJ2-7, with TRBD2 identical over 8 bases. CDR1 and CDR2 (germline): SGHVS, FNYEAQ. Trimming removed 6 bases from V and 2 bases from J; junction bases left unmatched: 6. This CDR3 is built from 14 residues. The chain's CDR3 is CASSIDGGAYEQYF. The CDR3 DNA sequence: TGTGCCAGCAGTATTGACGGGGGGGCCTACGAGCAGTACTTC.

The CDR3: CASSATDTQYF. CDR3 DNA: TGTGCCAGCAGCGCTACAGATACGCAGTATTTT. V usage is TRBV11-3 and J usage is TRBJ2-3, with D unresolved. CDR3 length: 11 residues. V dropped 5 bases and J dropped 3 bases, with 3 bases sitting between them. Germline loops: CDR1 SGHNT, CDR2 YENEEA.

The gene calls are TRBV11-2 and TRBJ1-6, with D hard to call. The germline V and J ends were trimmed by 1 base and 10 bases, with 8 bases remaining between them. The CDR3 consists of 13 residues. Germline assignment: CDR1 SGHAT and CDR2 FQNNGV. The CDR3 bases are TGTGCCAGCAGCTTAGCCCCTGTATCACCCCTCCACTTT. Protein sequence: CASSLAPVSPLHF.

The chain is built from TRBV19 and TRBJ2-7; 8 bases match TRBD1. After removal of 3 bases from V and 4 bases from J, the junction contained 8 bases not matched to a gene. There are 15 residues in the CDR3. Germline V gene sequence: CDR1 LNHDA, CDR2 SQIVND (reference sequence). The CDR3 reads CASSIDRGIPYEQYF. The DNA of the CDR3 is TGTGCCAGTAGTATCGACAGGGGTATTCCTTACGAGCAGTACTTC.

The V call is TRBV19, the J call TRBJ2-3, with D perhaps being TRBD1 or TRBD2 (6 bases each). Germline loops: CDR1 LNHDA, CDR2 SQIVND (reference sequence). The CDR3 extends over 15 amino acids. Trimming stripped 3 bases from V and 2 bases from J, with 12 bases between. The CDR3 DNA reads as TGTGCCAGTAGTATGCGGGACACAACCACAGATACGCAGTATTTT. Translated: CASSMRDTTTDTQYF. Filled out from reference TRBV19 and TRBJ2-3, the complete variable domain reads DGGITQSPKYLFRKEGQNVTLSCEQNLNHDAMYWYRQDPGQGLRLIYYSQIVNDFQKGDIAEGYSVSREKKESFPLTVTSAQKNPTAFYLCASSMRDTTTDTQYFGPGTRLTVL.

V gene TRBV11-3 combines with J gene TRBJ2-7; possibly TRBD1 for D (5 bases). CDR3 length: 15 residues. Germline loops: CDR1 SGHNT, CDR2 YENEEA. V lost 1 base and J 0 bases, leaving 10 bases between the germline ends. The CDR3 nucleotides are TGTGCCAGCAGCTTAGGGGGCCTGAGCTCCTACGAGCAGTACTTC. Translating it yields CASSLGGLSSYEQYF. Looking up the rest from reference TRBV11-3 and TRBJ2-7 gives the full variable domain: EAGVVQSPRYKIIEKKQPVAFWCNPISGHNTLYWYLQNLGQGPELLIRYENEEAVDDSQLPKDRFSAERLKGVDSTLKIQPAELGDSAVYLCASSLGGLSSYEQYFGPGTRLTVT.